The entry that follows covers one TCR beta chain sequence. Antigen specificity is unknown. This sample is part of a study of identifying expanded T cells in peripheral blood. During the collection period, no donor immune events like infections were recorded. Study-level findings and limits: Variance in clone template counts between approximately 2-week samples significantly increased with total template count across all healthy donors. About 1.2 clones differed between technical replicates, versus roughly 16 and 20 over time.

Here immunoSEQ multiplex PCR was the method, and the copy in TCRdb shows in-frame clones only, minus some. The sample consists of under 150,000 clones, approximately 86% of them appearing once. The specimen was blood. The clonotype originates from a person aged 18 to 75 in good health.

In DNA form, the CDR3 reads TGTGCCAGTTCACCTGGCAGGGGGAGTTCCGGGGAGCTGTTTTTT. It yields the protein CASSPGRGSSGELFF. V is TRBV25-1 and J is TRBJ2-2; 7 bases are shared with TRBD1. The CDR3 runs to 15 residues. J lost 6 bases, V lost 9 bases, and 13 bases had no gene match. Germline CDR1 is MGHDK and CDR2 is SYGVNS.